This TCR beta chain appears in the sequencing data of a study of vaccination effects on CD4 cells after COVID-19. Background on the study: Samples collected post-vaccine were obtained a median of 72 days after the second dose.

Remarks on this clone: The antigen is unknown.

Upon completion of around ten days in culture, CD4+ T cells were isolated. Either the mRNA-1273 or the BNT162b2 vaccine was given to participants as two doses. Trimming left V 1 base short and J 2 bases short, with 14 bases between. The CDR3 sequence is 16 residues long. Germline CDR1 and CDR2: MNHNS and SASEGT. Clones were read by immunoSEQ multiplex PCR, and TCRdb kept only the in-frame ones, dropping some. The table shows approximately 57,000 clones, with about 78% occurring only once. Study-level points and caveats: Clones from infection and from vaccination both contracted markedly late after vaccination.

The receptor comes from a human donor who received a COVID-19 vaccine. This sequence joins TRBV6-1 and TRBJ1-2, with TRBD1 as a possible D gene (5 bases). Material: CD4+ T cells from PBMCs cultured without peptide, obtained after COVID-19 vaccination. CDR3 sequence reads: CASSEERGRGNYGYTF. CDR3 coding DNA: TGTGCCAGCAGTGAAGAAAGAGGGAGGGGAAACTATGGCTACACCTTC.